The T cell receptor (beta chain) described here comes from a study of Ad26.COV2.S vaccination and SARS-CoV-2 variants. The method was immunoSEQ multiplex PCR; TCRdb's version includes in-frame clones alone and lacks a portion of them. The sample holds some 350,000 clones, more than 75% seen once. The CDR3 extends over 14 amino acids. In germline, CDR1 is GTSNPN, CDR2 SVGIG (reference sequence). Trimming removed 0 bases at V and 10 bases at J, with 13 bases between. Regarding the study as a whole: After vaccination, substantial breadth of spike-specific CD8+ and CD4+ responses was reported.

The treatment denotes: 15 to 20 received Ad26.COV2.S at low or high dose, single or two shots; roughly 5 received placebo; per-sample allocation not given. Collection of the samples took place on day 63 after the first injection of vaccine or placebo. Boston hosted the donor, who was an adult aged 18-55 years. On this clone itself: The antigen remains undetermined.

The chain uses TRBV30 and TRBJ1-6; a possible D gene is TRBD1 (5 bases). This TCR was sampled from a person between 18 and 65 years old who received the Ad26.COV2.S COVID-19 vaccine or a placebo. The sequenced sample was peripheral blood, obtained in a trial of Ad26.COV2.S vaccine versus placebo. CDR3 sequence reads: CAWSVLGSGSPLHF. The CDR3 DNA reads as TGTGCCTGGAGTGTACTGGGATCAGGGTCACCCCTCCACTTT.